The present T cell receptor (beta chain) was sequenced within a study of cytomegalovirus exposure and HLA in healthy donors. The study's findings and limits: V- and J-gene trimming of TCR beta was linked (in a later analysis) to a missense DCLRE1C variant. Within an earlier analysis, most TCR beta V segments proved productive either about 87% or about 30% of the time. Per published reports, the classifier diagnosed cytomegalovirus status with high specificity and sensitivity.

PCR employed 60 Vbeta and 13 Jbeta primers. Sequenced by immunoSEQ multiplex PCR; TCRdb stores in-frame clones only, minus some. The table lists 70,000 to 100,000 clones, more than 75% of them singletons. CDR3 length equals 14 residues. The V segment lost 6 bases and the J segment 3 bases; nucleotides outside the gene matches: 8. Per the germline V gene, CDR1 is SEHNR and CDR2 is FQNEAQ (reference sequence). This clone was detected a few times. Antigen: not known. The clonotype comes from a man in his late teens or twenties in good health and CMV-seronegative. This chain connects TRBV7-9 to TRBJ2-7; 7 positions match TRBD1. The specimen was PBMCs. The CDR3 nucleotides are TGTGCCAGCAGGTTAACAGGGGCTGACTACGAGCAGTACTTC. It is translated as CASRLTGADYEQYF.